This T cell receptor (beta chain) was observed in a study of T cell changes during pregnancy in multiple sclerosis. Libraries were prepared by immunoSEQ multiplex PCR; TCRdb keeps only in-frame clonotypes and omits some of them. The table lists 50,000 to 70,000 clones, roughly nine tenths of them singletons, with 1% to 1.5% in the top ten. The V segment lost 0 bases and the J segment 7 bases; nucleotides outside the gene matches: 8. This CDR3 is built from 15 residues. Germline V lookup: CDR1 SGDLS, CDR2 YYNGEE. The chain recombines TRBV9 with TRBJ2-5, with TRBD2 identical over 8 bases. The sequence was obtained from a female donor in good health, enrolled as a control in a pregnancy study. Here the sequenced sample was peripheral blood, taken after pregnancy. CDR3 amino acids: CASSVAAGGPATQYF. The CDR3 nucleotides are TGTGCCAGCAGCGTAGCTGCGGGGGGCCCCGCGACCCAGTACTTC.